One sample yielded the 6 T cell receptor beta chains listed below, sequenced in a study of blood T cell repertoires in COVID-19. Data came from immunoSEQ multiplex PCR; TCRdb stores just in-frame clones and leaves some out. Of 95,000 to 150,000 clones in the sample, 60% to 85% were seen once. Sequenced sample: peripheral blood. Receptor source: a man in his 70s with acute or convalescent COVID-19.

The rearrangement uses TRBV5-6 and TRBJ1-2; maybe TRBD1 (6 bases). The V end was cut by 4 bases, the J end by 0 bases, with 13 bases between. Looked up from germline, CDR1 is SGHDT and CDR2 is YYEEEE. The CDR3 spans 15 residues. CDR3 in amino acids: CASSPVDSANYGYTF. The CDR3 DNA follows: TGTGCCAGCAGCCCTGTGGACAGTGCTAACTATGGCTACACCTTC. The whole variable domain, filled in from reference TRBV5-6 and TRBJ1-2, reads DAGVTQSPTHLIKTRGQQVTLRCSPKSGHDTVSWYQQALGQGPQFIFQYYEEEERQRGNFPDRFSGHQFPNYSSELNVNALLLGDSALYLCASSPVDSANYGYTFGSGTRLTVV.

This clone was detected once. V gene TRBV6-2 or TRBV6-3 combines with J gene TRBJ2-1; TRBD2 agrees at 8 bases. CDR1 is MNHEY, CDR2 SVGEGT, per germline. There are 17 residues in the CDR3. V gave up 2 bases and J gave up 8 bases; unmatched junction bases: 14. CDR3 sequence: CASSYLIAGTHGDEQFF. The DNA of the CDR3 is TGTGCCAGCAGTTACCTTATAGCGGGGACACATGGCGATGAGCAGTTCTTC.

This clone was picked up many times. The CDR3 nucleotides are TGTGCCAGCAGCCGTTCATCCAGCTACAGGGAATCCTACGAGCAGTACTTC. Its protein product is CASSRSSSYRESYEQYF. The V call is TRBV27, the J call TRBJ2-7; TRBD1 might be the D (6 bases). From germline, CDR1 is MNHEY and CDR2 SMNVEV (reference sequence). This CDR3 is built from 17 residues. V was shortened by 6 bases and J by 1 base, with 22 bases between the two germline ends.

V gene TRBV12-5 combines with J gene TRBJ1-3, with D tentatively TRBD1 (5 bases). The germline V gene encodes CDR1 LGHNT and CDR2 FRNRAP. The CDR3 loop spans 15 amino acids. Trimming pared 6 bases from V and 4 bases from J, leaving 16 bases between. In DNA form, the CDR3 reads TGTGCTAGTGGCCCCCCGGGGGTAAGCGGAAACACCATATATTTT. Residues: CASGPPGVSGNTIYF.

This chain joins TRBV25-1 and TRBJ1-4, with D unclear. Germline assignment: CDR1 MGHDK and CDR2 SYGVNS. The CDR3 totals 13 residues. Trimming removed 6 bases from V and 0 bases from J, with 5 bases in between. The CDR3 region has the DNA TGTGCCAGCAGGCAGACAACTAATGAAAAACTGTTTTTT. It codes for CASRQTTNEKLFF. The complete variable domain, with remaining parts taken from reference TRBV25-1 and TRBJ1-4, reads EADIYQTPRYLVIGTGKKITLECSQTMGHDKMYWYQQDPGMELHLIHYSYGVNSTEKGDLSSESTVSRIRTEHFPLTLESARPSHTSQYLCASRQTTNEKLFFGSGTQLSVL.

The rearrangement links TRBV6-4 to TRBJ1-6; tentative D call: TRBD1 (6 bases). CDR3 length: 12 amino acids. The germline CDR1 and CDR2 sequences are MRHNA and SNTAGT. Between the trimmed V and J ends, which lost 3 bases and 18 bases, there was a span of 15 bases. The CDR3 DNA follows: TGTGCCAGCAGTGATGGGGGCAAGGAGCACCACTTT. It translates to CASSDGGKEHHF.